This passage covers 9 T cell receptor beta chains from one sample sequenced in a study of blood T cell repertoires in COVID-19. Only in-frame clones appear in the TCRdb table, and some are missing; sequencing was by immunoSEQ multiplex PCR. The table lists under 250,000 clones, around nine tenths of them singletons. The specimen was peripheral blood. These receptors all stem from a man between 60 and 75 years old with COVID-19, enrolled during active disease.

The chain joins TRBV29-1 to TRBJ1-2; the match to TRBD1 covers 11 bases. There are 12 residues in the CDR3. CDR1 is SQVTM, CDR2 ANQGSEA, per germline. The J segment lost 7 bases and the V segment lost 7 bases, leaving 5 bases of the junction unmatched. CDR3 in DNA: TGCAGCGGAGGACAGGGGGCGGGTGGCTACACCTTC. This encodes CSGGQGAGGYTF.

CDR3 nucleotide sequence: TGTGCCAGTCGTGGGACTAGCGGGGCTCGGGAGCAGTACTTC. Translating gives CASRGTSGAREQYF. The genes are TRBV6-5 and TRBJ2-7; 13 nucleotides line up with TRBD2. Germline assignment: CDR1 MNHEY and CDR2 SVGAGI. This CDR3 region has 14 residues. With 9 bases clipped from V and 7 bases from J, the junction kept 9 bases outside the gene matches.

V and J are TRBV5-6 and TRBJ1-6; D possibly corresponds to TRBD1 (5 bases). The CDR3 covers 14 residues. Trimming left V 3 bases short and J 7 bases short, with 11 bases between. Per the germline V gene, CDR1 is SGHDT and CDR2 is YYEEEE. The CDR3 here is CASSSIRANSPLHF. As DNA, the CDR3 is TGTGCCAGCAGCTCCATCAGGGCCAATTCACCCCTCCACTTT. The full variable domain, its missing parts supplied by reference TRBV5-6 and TRBJ1-6, is DAGVTQSPTHLIKTRGQQVTLRCSPKSGHDTVSWYQQALGQGPQFIFQYYEEEERQRGNFPDRFSGHQFPNYSSELNVNALLLGDSALYLCASSSIRANSPLHFGNGTRLTVT.

V usage is TRBV5-6 and J usage is TRBJ2-6; D gene ambiguous. Per the germline V gene, CDR1 is SGHDT and CDR2 is YYEEEE. The CDR3 spans 15 residues. The ends were cut back, 1 base at V and 1 base at J, with 6 bases in the middle. The CDR3 reads CASSLRSSGANVLTF. CDR3 nucleotides: TGTGCCAGCAGCTTGCGCAGTTCTGGGGCCAACGTCCTGACTTTC.

The chain recombines TRBV2 with TRBJ2-7, with 11 bases that match TRBD1. J was trimmed by 2 bases and V by 7 bases; bases with no gene match: 4. The germline gives CDR1 SNHLY, CDR2 FYNNEI. The CDR3 runs 14 residues. CDR3 residues: CASNGQGAAYEQYF. The CDR3 bases are TGTGCCAGCAATGGACAGGGGGCTGCCTACGAGCAGTACTTC.

V is TRBV3-1 (or the pseudogene TRBV3-2) and J is TRBJ2-1; no firm D call. Germline lookup yields CDR1 LGHDT and CDR2 YNNKEL (reference sequence). V was pared by 1 base and J by 5 bases, with 18 bases between. The CDR3 has 17 amino acids. The CDR3 spells CASSQGSGGTENNEQFF. The CDR3 DNA follows: TGTGCCAGCAGCCAAGGGTCGGGTGGTACCGAAAACAATGAGCAGTTCTTC.

The V gene is TRBV19, the J gene TRBJ2-7; 8 bases are a match to TRBD2. The V segment lost 3 bases and the J segment 0 bases; nucleotides outside the gene matches: 4. Germline CDR1 reads LNHDA; CDR2 reads SQIVND (reference sequence). The CDR3 length is 15 residues. Here the CDR3 reads CASSIGGRPSYEQYF. The CDR3 region has the DNA TGTGCCAGTAGTATCGGCGGGAGGCCCTCCTACGAGCAGTACTTC.

The chain has TRBV9 and TRBJ1-4; 7 positions agree with TRBD1. The CDR3 totals 15 residues. The J segment lost 5 bases and the V segment lost 1 base, leaving 5 bases of the junction unmatched. Germline CDR1 and CDR2: SGDLS and YYNGEE. The CDR3 DNA follows: TGTGCCAGCAGCGTAATGACAGGGATAAATGAAAAACTGTTTTTT. This translates into CASSVMTGINEKLFF.

V usage is TRBV16 and J usage is TRBJ1-1, with a possible D match to TRBD1 (5 bases). The CDR3 consists of 15 residues. V was clipped by 4 bases and J by 3 bases, with 15 bases between them. Germline V lookup: CDR1 KGHSY, CDR2 FQNENV. The CDR3 DNA is TGTGCCAGCAGCCGATTCGTGGGGGGTTACACTGAAGCTTTCTTT. It translates to CASSRFVGGYTEAFF.